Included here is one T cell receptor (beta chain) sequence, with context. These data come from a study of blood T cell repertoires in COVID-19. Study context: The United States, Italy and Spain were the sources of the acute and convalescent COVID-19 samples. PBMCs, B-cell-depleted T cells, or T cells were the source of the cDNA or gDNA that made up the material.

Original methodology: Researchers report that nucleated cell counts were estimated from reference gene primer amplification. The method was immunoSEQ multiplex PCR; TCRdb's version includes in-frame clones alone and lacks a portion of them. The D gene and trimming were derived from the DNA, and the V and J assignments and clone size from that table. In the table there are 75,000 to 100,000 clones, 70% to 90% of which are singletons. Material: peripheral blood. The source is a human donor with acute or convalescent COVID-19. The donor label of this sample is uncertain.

In DNA, the CDR3 is TGTGCCAGCAGAGAAACAGGGTCTCGTGAAAAACTGTTTTTT. This codes for CASRETGSREKLFF. V usage is TRBV6-6 and J usage is TRBJ1-4, with D perhaps matching TRBD1 (6 bases). In germline, CDR1 is MNHNY, CDR2 SVGAGI (reference sequence). This CDR3 region has 14 residues. V was shortened by 6 bases and J by 7 bases, with 15 bases between the two germline ends.